Here is one T cell receptor beta chain with its context. The antigen it recognizes is unknown. No per-base quality is available; no much larger clone lies one base away. The data belong to a study of blood T cell repertoires in COVID-19 (dated by TCRdb to 2020 to 2022). With respect to the entire study: Collaborator samples came from the United States, Italy and Spain and covered acute and convalescent phases of COVID-19. The prospective study material was composed of cDNA or gDNA derived from T cells, B-cell-depleted T cells, or PBMCs. Deeply sampled blood TCRbeta repertoires from subjects exposed to, actively infected with, or recovered from COVID-19 were included in the dataset. The repertoires were made available in a free public database intended to serve as a resource for research on the immune response to SARS-CoV-2. The samples were drawn from two sources: the first 160 participants of the ongoing ImmuneRACE study, and approximately 1,300 subjects contributed by 6 global collaborators. The sample metadata nearly always contained a de-identified subject ID, COVID-19 status, age in years and sex. Where available, HLA class I and class II types were taken from metadata supplied by the sample provider and were not determined by assay-based typing.

V is cut back by 3 bases and J by 4 bases, with 6 bases in the junction unmatched. There are 16 amino acids in the CDR3, from cysteine to phenylalanine inclusive. The CDR3 DNA has 48 bases and is translated from base 1. CDR1 and CDR2 (SGHRS, YFSETQ) derive from the germline V gene. The immunoSEQ Assay, a bias-controlled multiplex PCR, was used to amplify TCRbeta CDR3 regions from genomic DNA. The original pipeline was this. The number of nucleated cells in each sample was estimated by amplification of reference gene primers within the assay. Sequence reads were collapsed and filtered to measure the absolute abundance of every unique TCRbeta CDR3 rearrangement. For each sample, productive Simpson clonality was calculated by taking the square root of Simpson's diversity index across productive rearrangements. In TCRdb, the immuneACCESS table is reduced to in-frame sequences with V and J assigned. These tables do not hold every clone; where another copy was compared, an unresolved V gene accounts for under half, and the others remain unexplained. The D gene and trimming were derived from the DNA, and the V and J assignments and clone size from that table. The sample table records around 340,000 clones; roughly 86% of these occur just once. Approximately 0.97% of the sample is held by the ten biggest clonotypes.

Participants in the prospective study were enrolled through a virtual design, were aged roughly 18 to 90 years, and lived in approximately 24 United States geographic areas. To assign participants to cohorts, the prospective study relied on clinical history that participants themselves reported in a screening survey and a study questionnaire. Exposed participants had been in contact with someone with a PCR-confirmed or clinician-diagnosed COVID-19 case within 2 weeks of study entry. Each participant in the prospective study had whole blood, serum and a nasopharyngeal or oropharyngeal swab collected by mobile phlebotomists. Additional blood draws and questionnaires over an approximately two-month period could optionally be provided by prospective study participants. Blood samples from the prospective study were shipped frozen or at room temperature prior to DNA extraction. General conclusions and limits of the study: The quantity of clinical and demographic metadata differed by source and by participant and was supplied without curation.

This TCR derives from a woman aged 25-40 years who had been exposed to COVID-19. The V and J genes are TRBV5-1 and TRBJ2-7, and 14 junctional nucleotides match TRBD2. The sequenced sample was PBMCs or T cells enriched from blood (not recorded which). The CDR3 in this case is CASSSTSGRARYEQYF. The base sequence is TGCGCCAGCAGCTCGACTAGCGGGAGGGCCAGGTACGAGCAGTACTTC. Beyond the CDR3, the reference TRBV5-1 and TRBJ2-7 genes provide the residues; the full variable domain reads: KAGVTQTPRYLIKTRGQQVTLSCSPISGHRSVSWYQQTPGQGLQFLFEYFSETQRNKGNFPGRFSGRQFSNSRSEMNVSTLELGDSALYLCASSSTSGRARYEQYFGPGTRLTVT.